One and the same sample provided the 19 T cell receptor beta chains below, sequenced in a study of regulatory T cells in long-lasting Graves disease. Arm-PCR of CDR3 regions with iRepertoire HTBI primers generated TCR beta libraries. Each CDR3 protein is one row after TCRdb ran MiXCR on the multiplex PCR reads. The table shows over 450,000 distinct CDR3 sequences, with more than 10% occurring only once. Time point described: newly diagnosed GD, antithyroid drugs for less than 3 months. Following extraction of RNA from PBMCs, that RNA was used to make the TCR library. The sample was also reused in another study, on T cells in Graves' hyperthyroidism and ophthalmopathy.

The specimen was peripheral blood mononuclear cells (PBMCs), collected at new diagnosis, from a patient treated with antithyroid drugs. These receptors all stem from a woman aged 25-40 years with Graves disease.

The sample holds many counts of this clonotype. This chain joins TRBV5-4 and TRBJ2-2; D is unresolved. Germline values: CDR1 SGHNT, CDR2 YYREEE (reference sequence). Trimming cost V 0 bases and J 7 bases, with 4 bases left between them. This CDR3 spans 12 amino acids. The DNA of the CDR3 is TGTGCCAGCAGCTTGGTAGGCGGGGAGCTGTTTTTT. This codes for CASSLVGGELFF.

DNA of the CDR3: TGCAGCGTTGGAGACAGGGCACATGAGCAGTTCTTC. It yields the protein CSVGDRAHEQFF. This chain joins TRBV29-1 and TRBJ2-1; TRBD1 agrees at 7 bases. The CDR3 has 12 amino acids. After removal of 4 bases from V and 8 bases from J, the junction contained 5 bases not matched to a gene. The germline V gene encodes CDR1 SQVTM and CDR2 ANQGSEA.

This clonotype was seen repeatedly, ten times or more. The V and J genes are TRBV18 and TRBJ1-1; perhaps TRBD1 as D (6 bases). Per the germline V gene, CDR1 is KGHSH and CDR2 is LQKENI. V was pared by 6 bases and J by 1 base, with 12 bases between. This CDR3 is 14 amino acids long. The CDR3 is CASSPGHRNTEAFF. As DNA, the CDR3 is TGTGCCAGCTCCCCGGGACACCGGAACACTGAAGCTTTCTTT.

This clonotype occurred a few times. The V and J genes are TRBV30 and TRBJ2-3; possible D gene TRBD1, 5 bases. The CDR3 contains 13 residues. Germline loops: CDR1 GTSNPN, CDR2 SVGIG (reference sequence). Trimming removed 1 base at V and 3 bases at J, with 8 bases between. The DNA of the CDR3 is TGTGCCTGGAGTGAGGGGTTAACAGATACGCAGTATTTT. Protein: CAWSEGLTDTQYF.

This clonotype was seen more than once but under ten times. The J gene is TRBJ2-7, the V gene TRBV20-1, with 8 nucleotides matching TRBD2. The germline V gene encodes CDR1 DFQATT and CDR2 SNEGSKA (reference sequence). The CDR3 extends over 16 amino acids. With 4 bases clipped from V and 3 bases from J, the junction kept 14 bases outside the gene matches. This CDR3 is CSAIRTPAGVFYEQYF. Here the CDR3 DNA reads TGCAGTGCTATTCGAACCCCAGCGGGAGTGTTCTACGAGCAGTACTTC.

This clonotype has a count of ten or more. The rearrangement uses TRBV29-1 and TRBJ2-1; D may be TRBD2 (7 bases). The V and J ends lost 0 bases and 8 bases respectively, with 14 bases between them. Looked up from germline, CDR1 is SQVTM and CDR2 is ANQGSEA. The CDR3 totals 14 residues. CDR3 nucleotides: TGCAGCGTTGAAGATCGTAGGGGGGGATATGAGCAGTTCTTC. Amino acids: CSVEDRRGGYEQFF.

This clonotype was observed many times. The V gene is TRBV2, the J gene TRBJ1-4; D might be TRBD1 (5 bases). CDR3 size: 14 residues. The germline CDR1 and CDR2 sequences are SNHLY and FYNNEI. V gave up 3 bases and J gave up 3 bases, with 8 bases separating them. Written as DNA, the CDR3 is TGTGCCAGCAGTGAGCAGGGAGCTAATGAAAAACTGTTTTTT. It codes for CASSEQGANEKLFF.

This clonotype has a count of ten or more. The V and J genes are TRBV29-1 and TRBJ1-2; 7 nucleotides match TRBD1. This CDR3 has 14 residues. V was clipped by 7 bases and J by 0 bases; unmatched bases: 8. Per germline, CDR1 SQVTM and CDR2 ANQGSEA. The DNA for the CDR3 is TGCAGCGCTAGATTGACAGGGCCTAACTATGGCTACACCTTC. Translation gives CSARLTGPNYGYTF.

The gene calls are TRBV7-2 and TRBJ2-7; possibly TRBD2 for D (5 bases). V lost 4 bases and J 3 bases, leaving 19 bases between the germline ends. The V gene's germline CDR1 is SGHTA and CDR2 FQGNSA. This CDR3 comprises 16 residues. CDR3: CASSSTFSAELYEQYF. The CDR3 DNA reads TGTGCCAGCAGCTCCACTTTTTCAGCGGAGCTCTACGAGCAGTACTTC.

This chain links TRBV28 with TRBJ2-7; perhaps TRBD2 as D (6 bases). The CDR3 has 14 residues. Germline V gene sequence: CDR1 MDHEN, CDR2 SYDVKM. V shed 6 bases and J shed 0 bases, with 12 bases lying between them. The CDR3 region is CASRSPGSSYEQYF. In DNA form, the CDR3 reads TGTGCCAGCAGATCCCCCGGGAGCTCCTACGAGCAGTACTTC. The variable domain in full, completed from reference TRBV28 and TRBJ2-7, reads DVKVTQSSRYLVKRTGEKVFLECVQDMDHENMFWYRQDPGLGLRLIYFSYDVKMKEKGDIPEGYSVSREKKERFSLILESASTNQTSMYLCASRSPGSSYEQYFGPGTRLTVT.

This clonotype occurred a few times. The CDR3 reads CSSRTGEERGAFF. The CDR3 DNA follows: TGCAGCTCTCGGACAGGGGAGGAGCGGGGCGCTTTCTTT. The chain is built from TRBV29-1 and TRBJ1-1; 9 nucleotides match TRBD1. CDR3 length: 13 amino acids. Per the germline V gene, CDR1 is SQVTM and CDR2 is ANQGSEA. Losses at the gene ends were 8 bases for V and 11 bases for J; bases not matched to a gene: 15. The whole variable domain, filled in from reference TRBV29-1 and TRBJ1-1, reads SAVISQKPSRDICQRGTSLTIQCQVDSQVTMMFWYRQQPGQSLTLIATANQGSEATYESGFVIDKFPISRPNLTFSTLTVSNMSPEDSSIYLCSSRTGEERGAFFGQGTRLTVV.

This clonotype was seen ten or more times. The CDR3 region has the DNA TGCGCCAGCAGCGACCGGGACAGGCCCACCTACGAGCAGTACTTC. It yields the protein CASSDRDRPTYEQYF. The V call is TRBV5-1, the J call TRBJ2-7, with 8 bases lining up with TRBD1. The V gene end was trimmed by 4 bases and the J gene end by 2 bases; junction bases not matched to a gene: 8. Germline CDR1 SGHRS, CDR2 YFSETQ. The CDR3 is 15 amino acids. Full variable domain (outside the CDR3, taken from reference TRBV5-1 and TRBJ2-7): KAGVTQTPRYLIKTRGQQVTLSCSPISGHRSVSWYQQTPGQGLQFLFEYFSETQRNKGNFPGRFSGRQFSNSRSEMNVSTLELGDSALYLCASSDRDRPTYEQYFGPGTRLTVT.

V and J are TRBV28 and TRBJ2-2; TRBD2 aligns across 8 bases. The CDR3 is 15 residues long. The ends lost 7 bases at V and 4 bases at J; junction bases unmatched: 8. Germline V gene lookup returns CDR1 MDHEN and CDR2 SYDVKM. CDR3 DNA: TGTGCCAGCACTAACCGGGGGGGTGGCACCGGGGAGCTGTTTTTT. Translation: CASTNRGGGTGELFF.

The chain links TRBV24-1 to TRBJ2-1; TRBD2 agrees at 12 bases. The CDR3 is 14 residues long. Germline V CDR1 and CDR2: KGHDR, SFDVKD. The trim removed 4 bases at V and 10 bases at J, leaving 4 bases unmatched. CDR3 sequence reads: CATSEPGLAGEQFF. Here the CDR3 DNA reads TGTGCCACCAGTGAACCTGGACTAGCGGGGGAGCAGTTCTTC.

This rearrangement joins TRBV24-1 to TRBJ2-2; D unresolved. The V end lost 5 bases, the J end lost 2 bases, and 8 bases lay between the germline ends. The CDR3 extends over 14 amino acids. Germline CDR1 is KGHDR and CDR2 is SFDVKD. CDR3 sequence reads: CATSVGVNTGELFF. The CDR3 DNA sequence: TGTGCCACCAGTGTAGGAGTAAACACCGGGGAGCTGTTTTTT.

The chain's CDR3 is CAPPTRGRNEKLFF. CDR3 in DNA: TGTGCCCCACCGACGCGCGGCAGGAATGAAAAACTGTTTTTT. V gene TRBV30 combines with J gene TRBJ1-4; D unclear. Trimming took off 8 bases at V and 5 bases at J, with 18 bases between the two ends. CDR3 length: 14 residues. CDR1 is GTSNPN and CDR2 is SVGIG in the germline V gene (reference sequence).

In its sample, this clonotype was seen many times. The genes are TRBV7-9 and TRBJ2-1; weak D call: TRBD2 (6 bases). V lost 4 bases and J 5 bases, leaving 9 bases between the germline ends. Germline assignment: CDR1 SEHNR and CDR2 FQNEAQ (reference sequence). CDR3 size: 13 residues. The CDR3 protein is CASSSGADNEQFF. DNA of the CDR3: TGTGCCAGCAGCTCGGGAGCGGACAATGAGCAGTTCTTC.

The table lists this clonotype with many counts. The rearrangement joins TRBV20-1 to TRBJ2-7; 8 bases fit TRBD1. Trimming took 5 bases from V and 2 from J; bases not matched to a gene: 8. The CDR3 is made up of 14 amino acids. Germline loops: CDR1 DFQATT, CDR2 SNEGSKA (reference sequence). The CDR3 region is CSAPGGTGTYEQYF. CDR3 in DNA: TGCAGTGCTCCTGGCGGGACAGGCACCTACGAGCAGTACTTC.

This clonotype was counted at least ten times. This chain connects TRBV19 to TRBJ2-1; D might be TRBD2 (5 bases). V was clipped by 3 bases and J by 5 bases, with 11 bases between them. Germline CDR1 LNHDA, CDR2 SQIVND (reference sequence). This CDR3 contains 14 residues. The CDR3 is CASSMGDANNEQFF. In nucleotides, the CDR3 is TGTGCCAGTAGTATGGGAGACGCGAACAATGAGCAGTTCTTC.